One and the same sample provided the 9 T cell receptor beta chains below, sequenced in a study of cytomegalovirus exposure and HLA in healthy donors. Generated by immunoSEQ multiplex PCR, the TCRdb table keeps only in-frame clones and is missing some. The table has roughly 150,000 clones, 80% to 90% seen once. The source material was PBMCs. The source is a woman younger than 35 in good health and CMV-seronegative.

The rearrangement links TRBV5-1 to TRBJ1-4, with D possibly being TRBD1 (5 bases). The CDR3 is 15 residues long. Trimming removed 5 bases at V and 3 bases at J, with 14 bases between. Germline CDR1 is SGHRS and CDR2 is YFSETQ. The CDR3, as DNA: TGCGCCAGCAGTCCCGACAGAGCTCCTAATGAAAAACTGTTTTTT. It translates to CASSPDRAPNEKLFF.

This clone has only one observation. This chain connects TRBV15 to TRBJ2-1; 14 bases line up with TRBD2. This CDR3 spans 17 amino acids. V dropped 3 bases and J dropped 4; count of bases not matched to a gene: 5. Germline V gene lookup returns CDR1 LNHNV and CDR2 YYDKDF (reference sequence). The chain's CDR3 is CATSRTTSGRGYNEQFF. Written as DNA, the CDR3 is TGTGCCACCAGCAGGACGACTAGCGGGAGGGGTTACAATGAGCAGTTCTTC.

The genes are TRBV2 and TRBJ2-7; 7 nucleotides line up with TRBD1. After removal of 4 bases from V and 3 bases from J, the junction contained 6 bases not matched to a gene. This CDR3 comprises 14 residues. CDR1 SNHLY and CDR2 FYNNEI come from the germline V gene. CDR3 coding DNA: TGTGCCAGCAGTGTGCAGGGGGTAGGCTACGAGCAGTACTTC. It specifies CASSVQGVGYEQYF.

This clone showed up just once. The chain recombines TRBV7-2 with TRBJ2-2; 12 bases agree with TRBD2. With 4 bases clipped from V and 5 bases from J, the junction kept 11 bases outside the gene matches. In germline, CDR1 is SGHTA, CDR2 FQGNSA. This CDR3 is built from 18 residues. CDR3 nucleotides: TGTGCCAGCAGCTCTAGACTAGCGGGAGAAAAGGGAACCGGGGAGCTGTTTTTT. The encoded protein is CASSSRLAGEKGTGELFF. Based on the CDR3 plus reference TRBV7-2 and TRBJ2-2, the full variable domain is GAGVSQSPSNKVTEKGKDVELRCDPISGHTALYWYRQSLGQGLEFLIYFQGNSAPDKSGLPSDRFSAERTGGSVSTLTIQRTQQEDSAVYLCASSSRLAGEKGTGELFFGEGSRLTVL.

The chain carries TRBV7-6 and TRBJ2-7; D gene ambiguous. The CDR3 contains 15 residues. V lost 1 base and J lost 2, with 12 bases in between. Germline assignment: CDR1 SGHVS and CDR2 FNYEAQ. The CDR3 bases are TGTGCCAGCAGCTTAGGGTATGGCCAAACCTACGAGCAGTACTTC. Encoded protein: CASSLGYGQTYEQYF.

This clone was recorded a few times. J is TRBJ1-3 and V is TRBV6-5; no firm D call. The CDR3 contains 11 residues. The V gene's germline CDR1 is MNHEY and CDR2 SVGAGI. Trimming shortened V by 5 bases and J by 4 bases, and 3 bases separated the two germline ends. Here the CDR3 reads CASSQGNTIYF. CDR3 sequence (DNA): TGTGCCAGCAGTCAGGGAAACACCATATATTTT.

A word on this clone: A read error may account for a junction end that differs from germline. Here the CDR3 reads CASSQARQVLYF. The CDR3 DNA reads as TGTGCCAGCAGCCAAGCGAGACAGGTACTCTACTTT. The rearrangement links TRBV14 to TRBJ1-1; weak D call: TRBD1 (6 bases). This CDR3 region has 12 residues. The germline CDR1 and CDR2 sequences are SGHDN and FVKESK.

This rearrangement joins TRBV7-9 to TRBJ1-1; the D is unclear. The CDR3 loop spans 13 amino acids. Germline-derived CDR1 and CDR2 are SEHNR and FQNEAQ (reference sequence). Trimming pared 5 bases from V and 7 bases from J, leaving 14 bases between. The chain's CDR3 is CASSPYSFNEAFF. CDR3 nucleotides: TGTGCCAGCAGCCCGTATAGTTTTAATGAAGCTTTCTTT.

The chain combines TRBV2 with TRBJ1-1, with no clear D. CDR1 is SNHLY and CDR2 is FYNNEI in the germline V gene. The V and J ends lost 5 bases and 0 bases respectively, with 10 bases between them. This CDR3 has 14 residues. The CDR3 spells CASSQNMMNTEAFF. The CDR3 nucleotides read TGTGCCAGCAGTCAGAACATGATGAACACTGAAGCTTTCTTT. Full variable domain (missing parts from reference TRBV2 and TRBJ1-1): EPEVTQTPSHQVTQMGQEVILRCVPISNHLYFYWYRQILGQKVEFLVSFYNNEISEKSEIFDDQFSVERPDGSNFTLKIRSTKLEDSAMYFCASSQNMMNTEAFFGQGTRLTVV.